The 11 T cell receptor beta chains below were found in one sample sequenced in a study of blood T cell repertoires in COVID-19. Only in-frame clones appear in the TCRdb table, and some are missing; sequencing was by immunoSEQ multiplex PCR. Altogether 60,000 to 80,000 clones are present, 88% being singletons, with the ten largest covering 4.5% to 6%. The source material was peripheral blood. Receptor source: a human donor in a cohort sampled during active COVID-19.

The rearrangement joins TRBV4-1 to TRBJ1-2; 9 bases are shared with TRBD1. V lost 0 bases to trimming and J lost 4 bases; unmatched junction nucleotides: 9. This CDR3 contains 17 residues. Germline V lookup: CDR1 MGHRA, CDR2 YSYEKL. CDR3 in amino acids: CASSQDERTGVIYGYTF. The CDR3 nucleotides are TGCGCCAGCAGCCAAGATGAGCGGACAGGGGTGATCTATGGCTACACCTTC.

The genes are TRBV4-2 and TRBJ1-2, with a possible D match to TRBD1 (5 bases). V lost 0 bases and J 4 bases, leaving 12 bases between the germline ends. The CDR3 has 15 residues. Germline lookup yields CDR1 LGHNA and CDR2 YNFKEQ. In DNA form, the CDR3 reads TGTGCCAGCAGCCAAGATAGGGGTTCATCCTATGGCTACACCTTC. Amino acid sequence: CASSQDRGSSYGYTF.

The V and J genes are TRBV12-2 and TRBJ1-5. TRBV12-2 is designated a pseudogene. The CDR3 is made up of 17 amino acids. CDR3 nucleotide sequence: TGTGCAAGTCGCTTAGCCGGGACTCTGAGGGGCAATCAGCCCCAGCATTTT. Amino acids: CASRLAGTLRGNQPQHF.

This rearrangement joins TRBV5-1 to TRBJ2-7; 9 bases match TRBD1. V shed 4 bases and J 3 bases; nucleotides not matched to a gene: 8. This CDR3 has 15 amino acids. CDR1 and CDR2 (germline): SGHRS, YFSETQ. The CDR3 bases are TGCGCCAGCAGCACCTCCGGGACAGGGCACTACGAGCAGTACTTC. Its translation: CASSTSGTGHYEQYF.

The chain recombines TRBV5-1 with TRBJ2-5, with a tentative D call TRBD2 (7 bases). Germline-derived CDR1 and CDR2 are SGHRS and YFSETQ. V gave up 0 bases and J gave up 1 base, with 19 bases separating them. This CDR3 has 18 amino acids. CDR3 in DNA: TGCGCCAGCAGCTTGGCGAATGAGGCGGGGGCTACCCAAGAGACCCAGTACTTC. Translation gives CASSLANEAGATQETQYF.

This chain connects TRBV7-2 to TRBJ1-1; D remains unclear. Looked up from germline, CDR1 is SGHTA and CDR2 is FQGNSA. The length of the CDR3 is 13 residues. Trimming left V 0 bases short and J 1 base short, with 3 bases between. The CDR3 DNA sequence: TGTGCCAGCAGCTTAGCGAGGAACACTGAAGCTTTCTTT. Its protein is CASSLARNTEAFF.

The chain carries TRBV5-1 and TRBJ2-7, with 9 bases identical to TRBD1. The CDR3 loop spans 13 amino acids. CDR1 and CDR2 (germline): SGHRS, YFSETQ. The J segment lost 4 bases and the V segment lost 2 bases, leaving 1 base of the junction unmatched. CDR3 sequence (DNA): TGCGCCAGCAGCTTACAGGGGGCGTACGAGCAGTACTTC. Amino acids: CASSLQGAYEQYF.

Concerning this clone itself: Other DNA variants within this sample encode the same CDR3. The chain combines TRBV28 with TRBJ1-1; D is unresolved. CDR1 is MDHEN, CDR2 SYDVKM, per germline. This CDR3 has 14 residues. Trimming cost V 5 bases and J 1 base, with 11 bases left between them. Written as DNA, the CDR3 is TGTGCCAGCAGTCTGACACTGACGAACACTGAAGCTTTCTTT. Its translation is CASSLTLTNTEAFF. The full variable domain, completed using reference TRBV28 and TRBJ1-1, is DVKVTQSSRYLVKRTGEKVFLECVQDMDHENMFWYRQDPGLGLRLIYFSYDVKMKEKGDIPEGYSVSREKKERFSLILESASTNQTSMYLCASSLTLTNTEAFFGQGTRLTVV.

The V and J genes are TRBV9 and TRBJ2-7; 15 bases map to TRBD2. This CDR3 contains 17 residues. V was clipped by 0 bases and J by 3 bases; unmatched bases: 4. CDR1 and CDR2 (germline): SGDLS, YYNGEE. Here the CDR3 reads CASSVGGTSGRNYEQYF. The CDR3 DNA reads TGTGCCAGCAGCGTAGGCGGGACTAGCGGGAGGAACTACGAGCAGTACTTC.

This chain connects TRBV29-1 to TRBJ2-3, with 8 bases that match TRBD2. This CDR3 comprises 14 residues. Germline V CDR1 and CDR2: SQVTM, ANQGSEA. J lost 5 bases, V lost 3 bases, and 7 bases had no gene match. CDR3: CSVEEGLVGDTQYF. CDR3 in DNA: TGCAGCGTTGAGGAGGGACTAGTGGGAGATACGCAGTATTTT.

V usage is TRBV7-8 and J usage is TRBJ2-3, with 7 bases that match TRBD2. This CDR3 region has 14 residues. J was trimmed by 5 bases and V by 1 base; bases with no gene match: 3. CDR1 and CDR2 from the germline V gene are SGHVS and FQNEAQ. The CDR3 protein is CASSLGAGVDTQYF. The CDR3 region has the DNA TGTGCCAGCAGCTTAGGCGCGGGAGTAGATACGCAGTATTTT.